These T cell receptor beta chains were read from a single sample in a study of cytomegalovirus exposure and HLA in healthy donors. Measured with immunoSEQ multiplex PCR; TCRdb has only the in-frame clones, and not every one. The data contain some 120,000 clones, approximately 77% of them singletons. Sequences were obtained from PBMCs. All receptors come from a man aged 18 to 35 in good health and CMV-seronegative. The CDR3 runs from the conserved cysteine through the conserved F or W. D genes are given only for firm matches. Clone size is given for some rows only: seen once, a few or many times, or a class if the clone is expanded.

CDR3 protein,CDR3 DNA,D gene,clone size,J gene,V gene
CASSGRQVGSPLHF,TGTGCCAGCAGCGGAAGACAGGTCGGTTCACCCCTCCACTTT,.,.,TRBJ1-6,TRBV9
CASSSPLGGDHEQFF,TGTGCCAGCAGTTCCCCCTTGGGGGGGGATCATGAGCAGTTCTTC,TRBD2,.,TRBJ2-1,TRBV6-5
CASSPTGIRTDTQYF,TGTGCCAGCAGCCCGACAGGGATCCGCACAGATACGCAGTATTTT,TRBD1,.,TRBJ2-3,TRBV9
CASSVIQGFEQYF,TGTGCCAGCAGTGTAATTCAGGGTTTCGAGCAGTACTTC,.,.,TRBJ2-7,TRBV2
CASSYSNRGRAGELFF,TGTGCCAGCAGTTACTCGAACAGGGGGCGCGCCGGGGAGCTGTTTTTT,TRBD1,.,TRBJ2-2,TRBV6-5
CASSSGGTGGVEQYF,TGTGCCAGCAGTTCGGGCGGGACAGGGGGCGTCGAGCAGTACTTC,TRBD1,.,TRBJ2-7,TRBV6-5
CASSPQDRGTGELFF,TGCGCCAGCAGCCCCCAGGACAGGGGGACCGGGGAGCTGTTTTTT,TRBD1,.,TRBJ2-2,TRBV5-1
CASSIDRQSQETQYF,TGTGCCAGTAGTATAGATCGCCAGTCCCAAGAGACCCAGTACTTC,.,.,TRBJ2-5,TRBV19
CASSAGLRDGELFF,TGTGCCAGCAGCGCGGGACTTCGGGACGGGGAGCTGTTTTTT,.,few,TRBJ2-2,TRBV9
CASSLTFSTGRDKNIQYF,TGTGCCAGCAGTTTAACCTTTTCGACAGGGCGGGACAAAAACATTCAGTACTTC,.,.,TRBJ2-4,TRBV28
CASSVGPGSTGELFF,TGTGCCAGCAGCGTAGGTCCAGGGTCCACCGGGGAGCTGTTTTTT,.,.,TRBJ2-2,TRBV9
CASSDEAGANQPQHF,TGTGCCAGCAGTGACGAGGCAGGGGCTAATCAGCCCCAGCATTTT,.,.,TRBJ1-5,TRBV6-4
CASKRETNTGELFF,TGTGCCAGTAAACGAGAGACGAACACCGGGGAGCTGTTTTTT,.,.,TRBJ2-2,TRBV19
CASSWGGGGEAFF,TGTGCCAGCAGCTGGGGGGGCGGTGGAGAAGCTTTCTTT,.,.,TRBJ1-1,TRBV7-9
CASRRWDRGKIQPQHF,TGTGCCAGCAGACGTTGGGACAGGGGGAAAATCCAGCCCCAGCATTTT,TRBD1,.,TRBJ1-5,TRBV6-6
CASRNNYEQYF,TGTGCCAGCAGAAATAACTACGAGCAGTACTTC,.,.,TRBJ2-7,TRBV5-4